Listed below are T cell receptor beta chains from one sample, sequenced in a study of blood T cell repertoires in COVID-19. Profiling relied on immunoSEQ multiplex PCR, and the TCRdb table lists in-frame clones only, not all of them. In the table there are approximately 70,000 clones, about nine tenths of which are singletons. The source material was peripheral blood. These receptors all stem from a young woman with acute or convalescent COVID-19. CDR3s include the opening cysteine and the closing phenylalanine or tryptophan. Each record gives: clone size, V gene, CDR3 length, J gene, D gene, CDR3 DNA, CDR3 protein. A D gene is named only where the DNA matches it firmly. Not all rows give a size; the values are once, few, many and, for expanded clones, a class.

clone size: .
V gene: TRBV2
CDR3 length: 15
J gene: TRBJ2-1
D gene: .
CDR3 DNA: TGTGCCAGCAGGATACAGGCGTCAACCTACAATGAGCAGTTCTTC
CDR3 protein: CASRIQASTYNEQFF

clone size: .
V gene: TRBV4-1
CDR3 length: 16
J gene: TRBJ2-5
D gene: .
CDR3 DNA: TGCGCCAGCAGCCAAGGGTCGGGACTCCACCAAGAGACCCAGTACTTC
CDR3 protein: CASSQGSGLHQETQYF

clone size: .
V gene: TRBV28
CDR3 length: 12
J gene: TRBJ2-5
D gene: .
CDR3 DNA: TGTGCCAGCAGATCCAACCAGGAGACCCAGTACTTC
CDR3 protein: CASRSNQETQYF

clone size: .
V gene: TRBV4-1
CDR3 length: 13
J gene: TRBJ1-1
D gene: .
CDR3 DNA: TGCGCCAGCAGCCATCCAGTCAACACTGAAGCTTTCTTT
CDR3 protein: CASSHPVNTEAFF

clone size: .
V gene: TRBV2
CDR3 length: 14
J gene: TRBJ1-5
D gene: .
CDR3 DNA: TGTGCCAGCAGTCTGGTCCGGGGCAATCAGCCCCAGCATTTT
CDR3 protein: CASSLVRGNQPQHF

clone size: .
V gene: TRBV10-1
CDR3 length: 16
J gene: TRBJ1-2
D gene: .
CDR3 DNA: TGCGCCAGCAGCGGGTCCCCCGCAGGGATGCACTATGGCTACACCTTC
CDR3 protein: CASSGSPAGMHYGYTF

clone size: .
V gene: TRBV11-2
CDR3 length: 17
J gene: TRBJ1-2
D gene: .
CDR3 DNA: TGTGCCAGCAGCCTAAGCGGGGGTTCAAGAACTAACTATGGCTACACCTTC
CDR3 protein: CASSLSGGSRTNYGYTF

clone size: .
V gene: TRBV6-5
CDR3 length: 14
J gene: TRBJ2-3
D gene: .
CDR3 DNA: TGTGCCAGCTCGACAGCACAGGGACCAGATACGCAGTATTTT
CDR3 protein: CASSTAQGPDTQYF

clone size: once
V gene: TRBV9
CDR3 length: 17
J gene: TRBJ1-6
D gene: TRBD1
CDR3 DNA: TGTGCCAGCAGCGCCGGGACAGAGAGCTCCTATAATTCACCCCTCCACTTT
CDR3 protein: CASSAGTESSYNSPLHF

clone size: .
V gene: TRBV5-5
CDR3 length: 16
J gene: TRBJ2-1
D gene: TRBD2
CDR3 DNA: TGTGCCAGCAGCCCCCTGGGACTAGATATCCACAATGAGCAGTTCTTC
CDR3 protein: CASSPLGLDIHNEQFF

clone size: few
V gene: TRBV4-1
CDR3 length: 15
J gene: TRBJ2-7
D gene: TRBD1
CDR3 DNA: TGCGCCAGCAGCCGGGGGACAGGGGGGTCCTACGAGCAGTACTTC
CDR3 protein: CASSRGTGGSYEQYF

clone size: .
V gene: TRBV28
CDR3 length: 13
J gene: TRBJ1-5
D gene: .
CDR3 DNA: TGTGCCAGCAGTCGAGATAGCAATCAGCCCCAGCATTTT
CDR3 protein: CASSRDSNQPQHF

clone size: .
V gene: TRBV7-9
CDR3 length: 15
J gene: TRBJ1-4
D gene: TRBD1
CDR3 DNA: TGTGCCAGCAGCTCACAGGGGGGAACTAATGAAAAACTGTTTTTT
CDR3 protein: CASSSQGGTNEKLFF

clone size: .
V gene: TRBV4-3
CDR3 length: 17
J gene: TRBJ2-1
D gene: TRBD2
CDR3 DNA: TGCGCCAGCAGCCAAGAAGGAACGGGAGGGCCCTACAATGAGCAGTTCTTC
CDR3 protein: CASSQEGTGGPYNEQFF

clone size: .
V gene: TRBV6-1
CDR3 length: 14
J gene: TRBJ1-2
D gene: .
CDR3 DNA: TGTGCCAGCAGTGAAGACAGATCTAACTATGGCTACACCTTC
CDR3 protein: CASSEDRSNYGYTF

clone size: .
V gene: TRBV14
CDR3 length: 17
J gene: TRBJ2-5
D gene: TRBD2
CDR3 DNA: TGTGCCAGCAGCCTACGGACTAGCGGGACTAAACAAGAGACCCAGTACTTC
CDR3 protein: CASSLRTSGTKQETQYF

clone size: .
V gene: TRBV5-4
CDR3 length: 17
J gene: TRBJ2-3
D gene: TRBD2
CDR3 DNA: TGTGCCAGCAGCCAGGGGGGACTAGCGGGAGGGCTGGATACGCAGTATTTT
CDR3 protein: CASSQGGLAGGLDTQYF

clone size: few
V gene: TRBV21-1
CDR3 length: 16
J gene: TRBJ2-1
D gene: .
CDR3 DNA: TGTGCCAGCAGCCTCCAACTAGCGGGAGGCGGCAATGAGCAGTTCTTC
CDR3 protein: CASSLQLAGGGNEQFF

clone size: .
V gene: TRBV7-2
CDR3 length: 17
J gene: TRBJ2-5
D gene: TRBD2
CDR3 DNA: TGTGCCAGCAGCTTTTTCCTGGCTAGCGGGTATCAAGAGACCCAGTACTTC
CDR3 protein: CASSFFLASGYQETQYF

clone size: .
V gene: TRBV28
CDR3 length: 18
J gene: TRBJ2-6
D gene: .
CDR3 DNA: TGTGCCAGCACCCACGGTGAGACAGGAGTATCTGGGGCCAACGTCCTGACTTTC
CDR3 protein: CASTHGETGVSGANVLTF

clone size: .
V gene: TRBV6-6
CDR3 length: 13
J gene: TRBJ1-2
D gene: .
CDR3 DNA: TGTGCCAGCAGTTACGGGGGCGGCTATGGCTACACCTTC
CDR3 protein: CASSYGGGYGYTF

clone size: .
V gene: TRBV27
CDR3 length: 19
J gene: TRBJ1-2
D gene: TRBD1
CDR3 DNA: TGTGCCAGCAGCTTTCGCCACCCGGGACAGGGGGCGCGGGGCTATGGCTACACCTTC
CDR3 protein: CASSFRHPGQGARGYGYTF

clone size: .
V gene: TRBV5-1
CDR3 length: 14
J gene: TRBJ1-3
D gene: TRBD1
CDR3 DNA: TGCGCCAGCAGACTGGACAGGGCAGGAAACACCATATATTTT
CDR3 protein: CASRLDRAGNTIYF

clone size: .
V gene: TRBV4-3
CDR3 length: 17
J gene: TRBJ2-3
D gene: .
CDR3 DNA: TGCGCCAGCAGTCAAGGGGTGACCGGGAGCGGGACAGATACGCAGTATTTT
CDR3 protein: CASSQGVTGSGTDTQYF

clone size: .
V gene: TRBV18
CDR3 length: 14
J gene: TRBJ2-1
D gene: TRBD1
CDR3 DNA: TGTGCCAGCTCACCACCGGGACAGACCAATGAGCAGTTCTTC
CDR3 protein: CASSPPGQTNEQFF

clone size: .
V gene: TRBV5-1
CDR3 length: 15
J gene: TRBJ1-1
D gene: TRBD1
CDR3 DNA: TGCGCCAGCAGCTCGGACAGGGCGTCGAACACTGAAGCTTTCTTT
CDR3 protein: CASSSDRASNTEAFF

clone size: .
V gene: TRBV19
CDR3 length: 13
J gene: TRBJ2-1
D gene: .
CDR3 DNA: TGTGCCAGTAGTATACGACAGCACAATGAGCAGTTCTTC
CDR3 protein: CASSIRQHNEQFF

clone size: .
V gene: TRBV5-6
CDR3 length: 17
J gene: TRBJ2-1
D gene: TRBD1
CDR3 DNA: TGTGCCAGCAGCTTGGTGGGCAGGGGGTATGTAAACAATGAGCAGTTCTTC
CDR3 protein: CASSLVGRGYVNNEQFF

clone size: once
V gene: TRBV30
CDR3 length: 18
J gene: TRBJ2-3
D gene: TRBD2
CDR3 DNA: TGTGCCTGGAGTGTACGGCTAGCGGGCGCCCTGGGTCAGGGTACGCAGTATTTT
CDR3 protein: CAWSVRLAGALGQGTQYF

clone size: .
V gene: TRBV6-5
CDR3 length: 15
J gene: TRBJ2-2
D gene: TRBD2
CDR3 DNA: TGTGCCAGCAAACTAGCGGGTGCGAACACCGGGGAGCTGTTTTTT
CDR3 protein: CASKLAGANTGELFF

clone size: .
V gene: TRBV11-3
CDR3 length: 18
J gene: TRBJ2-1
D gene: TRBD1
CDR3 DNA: TGTGCCAGCAGCTTAGATCCTGAGCCGGGACAGCTCTACAATGAGCAGTTCTTC
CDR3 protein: CASSLDPEPGQLYNEQFF

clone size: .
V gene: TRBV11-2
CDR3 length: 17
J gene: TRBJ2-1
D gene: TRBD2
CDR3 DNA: TGTGCCAGCAGCTTAGAGAGACTAGCGTTCTCCTACAATGAGCAGTTCTTC
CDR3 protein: CASSLERLAFSYNEQFF

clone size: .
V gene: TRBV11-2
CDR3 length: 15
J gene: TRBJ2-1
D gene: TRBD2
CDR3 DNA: TGTGCCAGCAGCTCGACTAGCGGGAGTTTTTATGAGCAGTTCTTC
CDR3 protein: CASSSTSGSFYEQFF

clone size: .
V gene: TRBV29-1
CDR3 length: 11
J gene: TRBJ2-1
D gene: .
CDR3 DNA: TGCAGCGCCTTACAGGGCTATGAGCAGTTCTTC
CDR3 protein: CSALQGYEQFF

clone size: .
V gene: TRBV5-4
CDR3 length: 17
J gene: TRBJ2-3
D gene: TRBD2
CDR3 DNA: TGTGCCAGCAGCCCGGGGCGGCTAGCGGGGGGACAAGATACGCAGTATTTT
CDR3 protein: CASSPGRLAGGQDTQYF

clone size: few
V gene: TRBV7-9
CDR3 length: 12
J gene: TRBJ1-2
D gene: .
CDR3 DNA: TGTGCCAGCAGCTCCAGTCCCTATGGCTACACCTTC
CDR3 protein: CASSSSPYGYTF

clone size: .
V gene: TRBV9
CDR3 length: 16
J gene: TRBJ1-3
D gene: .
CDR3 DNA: TGTGCCAGCAGCGCCCCGACTGATGACTCTGGAAACACCATATATTTT
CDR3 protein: CASSAPTDDSGNTIYF

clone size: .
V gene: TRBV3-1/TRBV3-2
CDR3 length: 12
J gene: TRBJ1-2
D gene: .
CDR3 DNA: TGTGCCAGCAGCGCGGGGCCTTATGGCTACACCTTC
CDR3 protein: CASSAGPYGYTF

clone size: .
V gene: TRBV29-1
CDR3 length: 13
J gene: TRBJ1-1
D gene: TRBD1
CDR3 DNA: TGCAGCGTTGAAGTTGGACAGGTCACTGAAGCTTTCTTT
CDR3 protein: CSVEVGQVTEAFF